Listed here are 6 T cell receptor beta chains from one sample, sequenced in a study of T cells in Graves' hyperthyroidism and ophthalmopathy. TCR beta CDR3 region amplification was performed from RNA transcripts. First-round RT-PCR with HTBI primers amplified the TCR CDR3 region. TCRdb itself ran the multiplex PCR reads through MiXCR, one entry per CDR3 protein. The table records 190,000 or so distinct CDR3 sequences, approximately 20% of them present only once. The sequencing sample was made of blood. All receptors derive from a man in his forties or fifties with Graves' hyperthyroidism.

This chain joins TRBV4-3 and TRBJ2-7, with 14 bases lining up with TRBD2. Per germline, CDR1 LGHNA and CDR2 YSLEER. V lost 4 bases to trimming and J lost 2 bases; unmatched junction nucleotides: 10. The CDR3 is 18 amino acids. The chain's CDR3 is CASSLQTSGGGSTYEQYF. The CDR3 DNA is TGCGCCAGCAGCCTCCAGACTAGCGGGGGGGGGTCAACCTACGAGCAGTACTTC.

This clonotype was detected many times. V gene TRBV7-3 combines with J gene TRBJ2-1, with TRBD1 as a possible D gene (5 bases). Trimming cost V 5 bases and J 3 bases, with 11 bases left between them. The CDR3 loop spans 14 amino acids. Germline V gene sequence: CDR1 SGHTA, CDR2 FQGTGA. CDR3 sequence (DNA): TGTGCCAGCAGCCCGACGACAGACTACAATGAGCAGTTCTTC. Protein sequence: CASSPTTDYNEQFF.

This clonotype has just a few counts. This chain connects TRBV4-3 to TRBJ1-4; TRBD1 might be the D (6 bases). Trimming took off 2 bases at V and 7 bases at J, with 8 bases between the two ends. The CDR3 consists of 13 residues. Germline loops: CDR1 LGHNA, CDR2 YSLEER. DNA of the CDR3: TGCGCCAGCAGCCAACGGACAGCTGAAAAACTGTTTTTT. Protein: CASSQRTAEKLFF.

The chain recombines TRBV7-3 with TRBJ2-3; TRBD2 aligns across 13 bases. Looked up from germline, CDR1 is SGHTA and CDR2 is FQGTGA. This CDR3 is built from 15 residues. The J segment lost 6 bases and the V segment lost 5 bases, leaving 5 bases of the junction unmatched. The CDR3 nucleotides are TGTGCCAGCAGCAGGGGACTAGCGGGGTTTGATACGCAGTATTTT. Residues: CASSRGLAGFDTQYF.

Many counts were recorded for this clonotype. The CDR3 nucleotides are TGCGCCAGCAGCTCGGGACTAGCGGGGGACCACCGATTGTACGAGCAGTACTTC. Translation: CASSSGLAGDHRLYEQYF. V is TRBV5-1 and J is TRBJ2-7, with 14 bases identical to TRBD2. J lost 4 bases, V lost 3 bases, and 12 bases had no gene match. Germline values: CDR1 SGHRS, CDR2 YFSETQ. The CDR3 consists of 18 residues.

This clonotype was counted at least ten times. The rearrangement links TRBV18 to TRBJ2-2; D is unresolved. The CDR3 runs to 15 residues. Germline V CDR1 and CDR2: KGHSH, LQKENI. V was pared by 3 bases and J by 1 base, with 9 bases between. The CDR3 is CASSPSWGNTGELFF. DNA of the CDR3: TGTGCCAGCTCACCCTCCTGGGGGAACACCGGGGAGCTGTTTTTT. Looking up the rest from reference TRBV18 and TRBJ2-2 gives the full variable domain: NAGVMQNPRHLVRRRGQEARLRCSPMKGHSHVYWYRQLPEEGLKFMVYLQKENIIDESGMPKERFSAEFPKEGPSILRIQQVVRGDSAAYFCASSPSWGNTGELFFGEGSRLTVL.